Below, one TCR beta chain is given with its context. No antigen is known for it. This entry comes from a study of immune evolution from preneoplasia to lung adenocarcinoma. Broader study findings: Highest clonality occurred in KRAS-mutant, not EGFR-mutant or double wild-type, nodules.

This table comes from immunoSEQ multiplex PCR, and its TCRdb copy is limited to in-frame clones, with some not included. The sample includes under 3,500 clones, 65% to 85% of them seen just once. The CDR3 contains 13 residues. CDR1 and CDR2 (germline): KGHSH, LQKENI. Trimming cost V 5 bases and J 6 bases, with 10 bases left between them. The clonotype was recovered from a person aged 55-79 years with lung adenocarcinoma. The J gene is TRBJ2-2, the V gene TRBV18; D call uncertain. The sequencing input was FFPE lung adenocarcinoma in situ tissue. CDR3 region: CASSTQVSGELFF. In DNA, the CDR3 is TGTGCCAGCTCAACGCAGGTATCCGGGGAGCTGTTTTTT.